This T cell receptor (beta chain) was captured by sequencing in a study of T cell changes during pregnancy in multiple sclerosis. Per germline, CDR1 MNHEY and CDR2 SMNVEV (reference sequence). This CDR3 is 13 amino acids long. V lost 4 bases to trimming and J lost 2 bases, with 8 bases between them. Assay used: immunoSEQ multiplex PCR; TCRdb lists only in-frame clones, some missing. The data contain 50,000 or so clones, around 94% of them singletons. Sequenced here: CD4+ T cells from peripheral blood mononuclear cells, sampled before pregnancy. The TCR comes from a female donor with multiple sclerosis, enrolled in a pregnancy study. The J gene is TRBJ2-5, the V gene TRBV27; weak D call: TRBD2 (6 bases). The CDR3 spells CASSYRGQETQYF. The CDR3 nucleotides are TGTGCCAGCAGTTACCGGGGGCAAGAGACCCAGTACTTC.